The 13 T cell receptor beta chains given below trace back to one sample, sequenced in a study of blood T cell repertoires in COVID-19. Sequencing used immunoSEQ multiplex PCR; TCRdb keeps in-frame clones, though not all of them. The table includes some 46,000 clones, over 65% detected once. The material sequenced was peripheral blood. These receptors originate from an elderly man with acute or convalescent COVID-19.

This sequence joins TRBV19 and TRBJ2-2; possibly TRBD2 for D (5 bases). Germline CDR1 reads LNHDA; CDR2 reads SQIVND (reference sequence). With 1 base removed from V and 5 bases from J, the gap between germline ends came to 14 bases. This CDR3 has 16 amino acids. The CDR3 protein is CASSIVSGVGTGELFF. In nucleotides, the CDR3 is TGTGCCAGTAGTATAGTAAGCGGAGTCGGGACCGGGGAGCTGTTTTTT. Together with reference TRBV19 and TRBJ2-2, the CDR3 gives the full variable domain: DGGITQSPKYLFRKEGQNVTLSCEQNLNHDAMYWYRQDPGQGLRLIYYSQIVNDFQKGDIAEGYSVSREKKESFPLTVTSAQKNPTAFYLCASSIVSGVGTGELFFGEGSRLTVL.

The chain recombines TRBV29-1 with TRBJ2-7; TRBD1 matches at 7 bases. Trimming removed 1 base from V and 3 bases from J; junction bases left unmatched: 6. CDR3 length: 14 amino acids. CDR1 SQVTM and CDR2 ANQGSEA come from the germline V gene. CDR3 protein: CSVEVTGAGYEQYF. CDR3 DNA: TGCAGCGTTGAAGTCACAGGGGCCGGCTACGAGCAGTACTTC.

The chain uses TRBV6-5 and TRBJ1-5, with D possibly being TRBD1 (6 bases). There are 15 residues in the CDR3. V lost 5 bases and J lost 0, with 11 bases in between. Per germline, CDR1 MNHEY and CDR2 SVGAGI. Written as DNA, the CDR3 is TGTGCCAGCAGTCAGGACAGCTATAGCAATCAGCCCCAGCATTTT. It codes for CASSQDSYSNQPQHF.

This clone was detected only once. The rearrangement links TRBV6-5 to TRBJ1-1, with D perhaps matching TRBD1 (5 bases). Trimming removed 4 bases from V and 11 bases from J, with 20 bases in between. Germline lookup yields CDR1 MNHEY and CDR2 SVGAGI. The CDR3 covers 14 residues. The DNA of the CDR3 is TGTGCCAGCAGTTCATCCCCCTCAGTGGGGCGCGCTTTCTTT. Residues: CASSSSPSVGRAFF.

V and J are TRBV18 and TRBJ1-1, with a possible D match to TRBD1 (5 bases). CDR1 and CDR2 from the germline V gene are KGHSH and LQKENI. Trimming took off 3 bases at V and 4 bases at J, with 12 bases between the two ends. This CDR3 comprises 14 residues. CDR3 DNA: TGTGCCAGCTCACCTTCAGGGAGGGGCACTGAAGCTTTCTTT. Encoded protein: CASSPSGRGTEAFF.

The V and J genes are TRBV7-9 and TRBJ2-7; 9 bases agree with TRBD1. Germline V lookup: CDR1 SEHNR, CDR2 FQNEAQ (reference sequence). V lost 1 base to trimming and J lost 2 bases; unmatched junction nucleotides: 6. The CDR3 runs 16 residues. The CDR3: CASSLGWGTGPYEQYF. Written as DNA, the CDR3 is TGTGCCAGCAGCTTAGGGTGGGGGACAGGGCCCTACGAGCAGTACTTC.

This clone was observed a single time. In DNA, the CDR3 is TGTGCCAGCAGCTTGTGGGCAGGTTACGAGCAGTACTTC. Protein: CASSLWAGYEQYF. The chain has TRBV7-2 and TRBJ2-7; no definite D call. The CDR3 has 13 amino acids. V lost 3 bases and J 4 bases, leaving 10 bases between the germline ends. CDR1 and CDR2 from the germline V gene are SGHTA and FQGNSA. The full variable domain, with the rest looked up from reference TRBV7-2 and TRBJ2-7, is GAGVSQSPSNKVTEKGKDVELRCDPISGHTALYWYRQSLGQGLEFLIYFQGNSAPDKSGLPSDRFSAERTGGSVSTLTIQRTQQEDSAVYLCASSLWAGYEQYFGPGTRLTVT.

V is TRBV6-6 and J is TRBJ2-7; D remains unclear. From germline, CDR1 is MNHNY and CDR2 SVGAGI (reference sequence). There are 12 residues in the CDR3. V lost 4 bases, J lost 7 bases, and 11 bases lay in between. CDR3 sequence: CASSLLRTEQYF. The DNA for the CDR3 is TGTGCCAGCAGTTTACTCCGAACTGAGCAGTACTTC.

This clone was counted a few times. This chain joins TRBV6-5 and TRBJ1-6; a weak D match, TRBD1 (6 bases). In germline, CDR1 is MNHEY, CDR2 SVGAGI. The CDR3 has 15 amino acids. The V and J ends lost 6 bases and 1 base respectively, with 10 bases between them. The CDR3 spells CASSRDNSYNSPLHF. The DNA for the CDR3 is TGTGCCAGCAGCCGGGACAATTCCTATAATTCACCCCTCCACTTT.

V is TRBV28 and J is TRBJ1-3, with D tentatively TRBD1 (5 bases). V was pared by 7 bases and J by 0 bases, with 13 bases between. Germline V CDR1 and CDR2: MDHEN, SYDVKM. CDR3 size: 15 residues. CDR3 sequence: CASNTRQSSGNTIYF. Here the CDR3 DNA reads TGTGCCAGCAATACTCGACAGAGCTCTGGAAACACCATATATTTT.

The chain employs TRBV7-3 and TRBJ2-5, with TRBD2 matching over 9 bases. V shed 2 bases and J 1 base; nucleotides not matched to a gene: 5. CDR1 SGHTA and CDR2 FQGTGA come from the germline V gene. This CDR3 comprises 16 residues. The CDR3 DNA follows: TGTGCCAGCAGCTTAGGGGCGGGAGGGACCCAAGAGACCCAGTACTTC. This translates into CASSLGAGGTQETQYF.

The rearrangement joins TRBV15 to TRBJ2-7, with D uncertain. Germline values: CDR1 LNHNV, CDR2 YYDKDF (reference sequence). This CDR3 has 14 amino acids. Trimming stripped 1 base from V and 3 bases from J, with 10 bases between. The CDR3 sequence: CATSRGGLFYEQYF. As DNA, the CDR3 is TGTGCCACCAGCAGAGGTGGCTTATTCTACGAGCAGTACTTC.

The V call is TRBV28, the J call TRBJ1-1; D is ambiguous. V lost 3 bases, J lost 5 bases, and 13 bases lay in between. The CDR3 is 14 amino acids. Per germline, CDR1 MDHEN and CDR2 SYDVKM. In DNA form, the CDR3 reads TGTGCCAGCAGTTTTGGGCAGTTGTTGACTGAAGCTTTCTTT. Translating gives CASSFGQLLTEAFF.